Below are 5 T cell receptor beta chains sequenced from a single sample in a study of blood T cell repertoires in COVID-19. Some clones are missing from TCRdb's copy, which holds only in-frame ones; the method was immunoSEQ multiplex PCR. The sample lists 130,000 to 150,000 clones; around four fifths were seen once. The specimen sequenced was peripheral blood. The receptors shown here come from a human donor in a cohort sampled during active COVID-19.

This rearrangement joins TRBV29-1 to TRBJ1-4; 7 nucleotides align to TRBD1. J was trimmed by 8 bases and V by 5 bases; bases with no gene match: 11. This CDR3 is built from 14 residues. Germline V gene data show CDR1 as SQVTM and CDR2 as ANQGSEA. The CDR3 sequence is CSVHIGGGGEKLFF. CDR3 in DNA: TGCAGCGTTCATATAGGGGGCGGGGGGGAAAAACTGTTTTTT.

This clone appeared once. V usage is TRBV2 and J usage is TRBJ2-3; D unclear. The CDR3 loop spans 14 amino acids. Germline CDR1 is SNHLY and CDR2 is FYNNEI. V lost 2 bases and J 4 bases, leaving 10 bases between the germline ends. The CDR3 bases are TGTGCCAGCAGTGAAAAGACTTCTTCAGATACGCAGTATTTT. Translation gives CASSEKTSSDTQYF.

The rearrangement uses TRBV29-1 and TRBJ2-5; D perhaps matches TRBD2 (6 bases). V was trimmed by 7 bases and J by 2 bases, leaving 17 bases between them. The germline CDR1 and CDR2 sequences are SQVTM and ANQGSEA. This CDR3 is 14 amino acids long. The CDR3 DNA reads TGCAGCGCTCGGGGACCCAGCGGGCAAGAGACCCAGTACTTC. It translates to CSARGPSGQETQYF.

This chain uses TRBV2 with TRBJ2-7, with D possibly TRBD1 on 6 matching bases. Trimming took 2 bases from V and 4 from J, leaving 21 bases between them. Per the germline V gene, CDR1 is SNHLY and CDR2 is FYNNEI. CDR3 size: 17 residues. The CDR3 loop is CASSEYGGTGNVYEQYF. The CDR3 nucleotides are TGTGCCAGCAGTGAATATGGGGGTACAGGGAATGTGTACGAGCAGTACTTC.

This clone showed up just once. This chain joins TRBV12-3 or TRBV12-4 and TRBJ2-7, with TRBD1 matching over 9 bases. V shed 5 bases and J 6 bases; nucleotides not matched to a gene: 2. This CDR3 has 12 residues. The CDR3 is CASSGTGREQYF. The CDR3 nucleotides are TGTGCCAGCAGTGGGACAGGGCGCGAGCAGTACTTC.